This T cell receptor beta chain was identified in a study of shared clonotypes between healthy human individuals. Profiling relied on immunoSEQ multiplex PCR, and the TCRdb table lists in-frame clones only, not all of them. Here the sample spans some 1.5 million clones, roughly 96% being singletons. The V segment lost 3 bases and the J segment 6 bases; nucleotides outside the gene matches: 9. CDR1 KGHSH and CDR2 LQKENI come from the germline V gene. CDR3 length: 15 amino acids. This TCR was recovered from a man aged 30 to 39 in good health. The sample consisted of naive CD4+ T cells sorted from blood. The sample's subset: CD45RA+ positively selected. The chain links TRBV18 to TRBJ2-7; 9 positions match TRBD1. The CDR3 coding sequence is TGTGCCAGCTCACCCACCCCGGGACAGGGATCCGAGCAGTACTTC. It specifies CASSPTPGQGSEQYF.